The 5 T cell receptor beta chains given below trace back to one sample, sequenced in a study of neurological immune-mediated disorders. TCRdb recomputed calls from the 5' RACE reads with MiXCR, one row per CDR3 protein. The repertoire holds 25,000 to 35,000 distinct CDR3 sequences, with roughly 21% as singletons. Sequenced sample: PBMCs. These receptors were obtained from a woman aged 55-69 years in good health.

This clonotype appeared many times. J is TRBJ2-6 and V is TRBV7-2, with TRBD1 as a possible D gene (5 bases). The CDR3 is 15 residues long. V lost 4 bases and J 1 base, leaving 8 bases between the germline ends. Germline V CDR1 and CDR2: SGHTA, FQGNSA. CDR3 nucleotides: TGTGCCAGCAGCTCCCGACAGTCTGGGGCCAACGTCCTGACTTTC. It encodes CASSSRQSGANVLTF.

This clonotype was detected many times. The chain combines TRBV3-1 with TRBJ1-1; D gene unclear. The V and J ends lost 2 bases and 4 bases respectively, with 5 bases between them. The germline V gene has CDR1 LGHDT and CDR2 YNNKEL (reference sequence). The CDR3 totals 12 residues. Here the CDR3 DNA reads TGTGCCAGCAGCCAACCATTCACTGAAGCTTTCTTT. Protein sequence: CASSQPFTEAFF.

This clonotype was picked up many times. The chain joins TRBV5-5 to TRBJ2-2, with 10 bases identical to TRBD2. Germline V gene data show CDR1 as SGHKS and CDR2 as YYEKEE (reference sequence). The CDR3 has 18 amino acids. V lost 0 bases to trimming and J lost 0 bases; unmatched junction nucleotides: 5. The chain's CDR3 is CASSLATLAGANTGELFF. The CDR3 DNA reads as TGTGCCAGCAGCTTGGCTACCCTAGCGGGGGCGAACACCGGGGAGCTGTTTTTT.

This clonotype showed up many times. The chain uses TRBV7-2 and TRBJ1-1; 9 bases match TRBD1. The CDR3 consists of 14 residues. The germline gives CDR1 SGHTA, CDR2 FQGNSA. J gave up 4 bases and V 5 bases, and 5 bases lay outside the gene matches. CDR3 amino acids: CASSPQGAATEAFF. CDR3 sequence (DNA): TGTGCCAGCAGCCCACAGGGGGCGGCCACTGAAGCTTTCTTT.

This clonotype occurred many times. The chain joins TRBV15 to TRBJ2-7, with D possibly matching TRBD2 (5 bases). The germline V and J ends were trimmed by 0 bases and 2 bases, with 11 bases remaining between them. The CDR3 consists of 15 residues. The V gene's germline CDR1 is LNHNV and CDR2 YYDKDF (reference sequence). CDR3 DNA: TGTGCCACCAGCAGAGATCGAACAGCGGCCTACGAGCAGTACTTC. Its translation is CATSRDRTAAYEQYF.